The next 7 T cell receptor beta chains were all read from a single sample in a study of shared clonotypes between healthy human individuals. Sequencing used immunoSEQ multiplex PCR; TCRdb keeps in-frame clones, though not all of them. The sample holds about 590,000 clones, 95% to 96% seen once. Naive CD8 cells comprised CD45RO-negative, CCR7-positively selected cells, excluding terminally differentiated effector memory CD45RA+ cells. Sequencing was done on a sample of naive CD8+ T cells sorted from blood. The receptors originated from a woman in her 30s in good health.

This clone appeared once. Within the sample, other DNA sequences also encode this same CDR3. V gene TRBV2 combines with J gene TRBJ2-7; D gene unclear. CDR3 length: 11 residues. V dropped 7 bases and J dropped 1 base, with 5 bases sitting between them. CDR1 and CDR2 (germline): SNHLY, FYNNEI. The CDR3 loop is CASTASYEQYF. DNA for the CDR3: TGTGCCAGCACGGCTTCCTACGAGCAGTACTTC.

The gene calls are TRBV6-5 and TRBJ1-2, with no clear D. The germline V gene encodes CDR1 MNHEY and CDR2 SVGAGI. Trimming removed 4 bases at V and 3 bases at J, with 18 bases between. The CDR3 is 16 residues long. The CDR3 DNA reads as TGTGCCAGCAGTTTTTACAGTGACGGGTTCGACTATGGCTACACCTTC. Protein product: CASSFYSDGFDYGYTF.

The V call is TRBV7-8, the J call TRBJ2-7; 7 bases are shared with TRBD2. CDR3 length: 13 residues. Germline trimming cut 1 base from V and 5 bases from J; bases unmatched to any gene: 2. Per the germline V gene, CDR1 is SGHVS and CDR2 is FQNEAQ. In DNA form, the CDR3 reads TGTGCCAGCAGCTTAGTTGGGGGGGACGAGCAGTACTTC. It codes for CASSLVGGDEQYF.

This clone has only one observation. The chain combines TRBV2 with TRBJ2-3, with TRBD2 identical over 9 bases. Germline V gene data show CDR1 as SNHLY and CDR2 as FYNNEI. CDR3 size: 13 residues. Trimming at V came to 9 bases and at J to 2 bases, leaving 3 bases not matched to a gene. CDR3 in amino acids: CARIAGDTDTQYF. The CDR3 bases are TGTGCCAGGATAGCGGGGGACACAGATACGCAGTATTTT.

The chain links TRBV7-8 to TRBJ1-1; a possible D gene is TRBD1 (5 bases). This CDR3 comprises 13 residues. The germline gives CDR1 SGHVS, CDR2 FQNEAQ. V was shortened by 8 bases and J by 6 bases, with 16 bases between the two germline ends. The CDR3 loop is CASGRQGRPEAFF. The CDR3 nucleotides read TGTGCCAGCGGGAGGCAGGGTCGTCCTGAAGCTTTCTTT.

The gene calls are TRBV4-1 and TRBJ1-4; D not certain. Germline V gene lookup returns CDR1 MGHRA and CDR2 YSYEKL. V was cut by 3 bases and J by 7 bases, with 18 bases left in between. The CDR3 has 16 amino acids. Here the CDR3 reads CASSHRTSPVPEKLFF. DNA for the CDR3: TGCGCCAGCAGCCACCGGACTTCTCCGGTCCCTGAAAAACTGTTTTTT.

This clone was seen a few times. The CDR3 region has the DNA TGTGCCAGCAGCTTTGGACAATGGGGGATGAACACTGAAGCTTTCTTT. This encodes CASSFGQWGMNTEAFF. This chain uses TRBV7-9 with TRBJ1-1; D perhaps matches TRBD1 (5 bases). The germline V and J ends were trimmed by 3 bases and 0 bases, with 14 bases remaining between them. Germline values: CDR1 SEHNR, CDR2 FQNEAQ (reference sequence). The length of the CDR3 is 16 residues.